This T cell receptor (beta chain) was identified in a study of OX40 agonist ivuxolimab in advanced cancers. With respect to the entire study: Ivuxolimab was a fully human IgG2 agonistic monoclonal antibody targeting the costimulatory receptor OX40 (CD134). Of the approximately 54 patients in dose escalation, about 20 had hepatocellular carcinoma, approximately 15 had melanoma, 9 had renal cell carcinoma and 9 had head and neck cancer. Partial responses were achieved by three dose-escalation patients, of whom one had hepatocellular carcinoma and two had cutaneous melanoma. Peripheral TCRbeta sequencing aimed to test whether ivuxolimab altered TCR sequence diversity and caused clonal T-cell expansion. Patients were allowed to have had prior anti-PD-1, anti-PD-L1 or anti-CTLA-4 therapy, and around two fifths of the dose-escalation patients had been treated with checkpoint inhibitors. The paper describes the monotherapy dose-escalation part (N = 52 patients) of the phase I trial of ivuxolimab. In the dose-escalation cohort, 82.7% of patients were male, and the mean age was approximately 60 years, with a range of roughly 20 to 85. Intravenous ivuxolimab was administered to patients every 2 weeks at six dose levels: 0.01, 0.1, 0.3, 1.5, 3 and 10 mg/kg.

To sequence the TCRbeta CDR3 region, genomic DNA was isolated from the sorted cells. The immunoSEQ Assay was used for sequencing of TCRbeta CDR3 regions. TCRdb took this table from immuneACCESS and kept in-frame rearrangements with V and J called. Such tables lack part of the clones; where checked against another copy, unresolved V genes explain under half of the gap, and the rest is unexplained. The sample records approximately 66,000 clones, roughly 85% of which are singletons. The ten largest clonotypes hold about 0.83% of the sample. As regards this clone: What antigen it recognizes has not been identified. No much larger clonotype is one base removed from it; base qualities were not supplied.

The trial excluded patients who had a history of autoimmune disease or who were on systemic immunosuppression. Peripheral blood for TCR sequencing was drawn from every dose cohort at baseline, at cycle 4 day 1 and at cycle 7 day 1. Samples came from an open-label, multicenter, first-in-human phase I dose-escalation trial of ivuxolimab. Adults with locally advanced or metastatic melanoma, renal cell carcinoma, hepatocellular carcinoma or head and neck squamous cell carcinoma were enrolled in the trial. Before TCR sequencing, CD4+ T cells and CD8+ T cells were sorted from peripheral blood as separate populations. The study at large found these results: At doses of 0.1 to 3.0 mg/kg, clonal expansion of both CD4+ and CD8+ T cells in blood was seen between baseline and week 6. The antigen specificity of the peripheral T cells that underwent clonal expansion was not determined. In the 0.1-3.0 mg/kg groups, partial responders were among the patients with the lowest normalized peripheral clonal expansion, particularly in CD8+ T cells. Low levels of normalized T-cell clonal expansion were also shown by some nonresponding patients. After ivuxolimab, expanded clones were on average more numerous among CD8+ T cells than among CD4+ T cells.

The CDR3 covers 15 residues, taking in both the cysteine and the phenylalanine. The read is trimmed to its CDR3 DNA, 45 bases read in frame from base 1. The junction shows trimming of 4 bases on V and 1 base on J, and the gene matches do not reach 3 bases of it. For CDR1 and CDR2, the germline V gene lists SGHTA and FQGNSA. The sample consisted of CD4+ or CD8+ T cells sorted from blood, taken in a trial of the OX40 agonist ivuxolimab. This TCR derives from an adult with an advanced solid tumor such as melanoma, head and neck, liver or kidney cancer. The chain joins TRBV7-2 to TRBJ2-3, with 9 bases matching TRBD2. The DNA sequence follows: TGTGCCAGCAGCTCTAGGACTAGCGGCACAGATACGCAGTATTTT. Its protein product is CASSSRTSGTDTQYF.